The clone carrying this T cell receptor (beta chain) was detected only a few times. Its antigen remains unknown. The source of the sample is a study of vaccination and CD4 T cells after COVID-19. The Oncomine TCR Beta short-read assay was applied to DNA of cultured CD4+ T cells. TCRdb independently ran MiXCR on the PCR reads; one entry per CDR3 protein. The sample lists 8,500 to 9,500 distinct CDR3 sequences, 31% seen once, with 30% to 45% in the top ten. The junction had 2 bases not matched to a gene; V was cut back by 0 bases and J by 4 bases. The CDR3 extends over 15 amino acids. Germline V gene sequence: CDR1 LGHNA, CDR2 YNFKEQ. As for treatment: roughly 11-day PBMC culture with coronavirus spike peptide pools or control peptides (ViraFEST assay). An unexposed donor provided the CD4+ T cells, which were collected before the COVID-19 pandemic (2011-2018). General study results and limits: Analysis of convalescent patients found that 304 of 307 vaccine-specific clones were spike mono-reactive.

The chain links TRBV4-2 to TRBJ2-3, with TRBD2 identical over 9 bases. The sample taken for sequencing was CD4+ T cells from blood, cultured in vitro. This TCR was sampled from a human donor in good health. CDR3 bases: TGTGCCAGCAGCCAAGAGCGGGGGGGCCCAGATACGCAGTATTTT. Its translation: CASSQERGGPDTQYF.